These T cell receptor beta chains were read from a single sample in a study of T cell responses to AZD1222 COVID-19 vaccine. TCRdb's table, derived via immunoSEQ multiplex PCR, lists solely in-frame clones and lacks some. The repertoire holds over 150,000 clones, with 92% as singletons. Sequencing used peripheral blood, obtained on day 0 of AZD1222 vaccination. Receptors were obtained from an adult in good health. The CDR3 runs from the conserved cysteine through the conserved F or W. The D gene is left open where the match is weak.

D	V	J	CDR3	DNA
.	TRBV5-5	TRBJ2-1	CASSPLATTYNEQFF	TGTGCCAGCAGCCCGTTAGCAACGACCTACAATGAGCAGTTCTTC
.	TRBV27	TRBJ2-7	CASSSPHRGTTRYEQYF	TGTGCCAGCAGTTCACCCCATCGAGGGACCACCCGCTACGAGCAGTACTTC
.	TRBV5-1	TRBJ2-1	CASSLDTVSYNEQFF	TGCGCCAGCAGCTTGGACACCGTCTCCTACAATGAGCAGTTCTTC
TRBD2	TRBV19	TRBJ2-1	CASSLTSGGAGEQFF	TGTGCCAGTAGTCTGACTAGCGGGGGGGCCGGTGAGCAGTTCTTC
.	TRBV5-1	TRBJ2-2	CASSLVPKTGELFF	TGCGCCAGCAGCTTGGTTCCGAAAACCGGGGAGCTGTTTTTT
.	TRBV5-4	TRBJ2-7	CASSLGGHEQYF	TGTGCCAGCAGCTTGGGGGGCCACGAGCAGTACTTC
.	TRBV5-4	TRBJ2-2	CASSLTMNTGELFF	TGTGCCAGCAGCCTAACGATGAACACCGGGGAGCTGTTTTTT
.	TRBV27	TRBJ1-2	CASSPLGQSDVQDYGYTF	TGTGCCAGCAGCCCATTAGGACAGTCAGACGTACAGGACTATGGCTACACCTTC
TRBD1	TRBV5-5	TRBJ1-4	CASSLDRGPRGEKLFF	TGTGCCAGCAGCTTGGACAGGGGCCCCCGGGGTGAAAAACTGTTTTTT
.	TRBV6-5	TRBJ1-3	CASSYALNEGNTIYF	TGTGCCAGCAGTTACGCTCTGAACGAGGGAAACACCATATATTTT
.	TRBV4-1	TRBJ2-6	CASSQTASVSSGANVLTF	TGCGCCAGCAGCCAGACAGCTAGTGTATCCTCTGGGGCCAACGTCCTGACTTTC
.	TRBV10-1	TRBJ1-1	CASSDSPTPKAFF	TGCGCCAGCAGTGATTCGCCAACACCGAAAGCTTTCTTT
.	TRBV30	TRBJ1-5	CAWSAPGSSGNQPQHF	TGTGCCTGGAGTGCTCCTGGGAGTTCTGGCAATCAGCCCCAGCATTTT
.	TRBV27	TRBJ1-5	CASREGSNQPQHF	TGTGCCAGCAGGGAGGGGAGCAATCAGCCCCAGCATTTT
.	TRBV6-1	TRBJ2-5	CASSDNEGGETQYF	TGTGCCAGCAGTGATAATGAGGGGGGAGAGACCCAGTACTTC
.	TRBV12-3/TRBV12-4	TRBJ1-5	CASSYREYQPQHF	TGTGCCAGCAGTTACAGGGAGTATCAGCCCCAGCATTTT
TRBD2	TRBV7-3	TRBJ2-5	CASSLLAGAGETQYF	TGTGCCAGCAGCCTCCTAGCGGGAGCGGGAGAGACCCAGTACTTC
.	TRBV10-3	TRBJ1-1	CAISGWSTEAFF	TGTGCCATCAGTGGGTGGAGCACTGAAGCTTTCTTT